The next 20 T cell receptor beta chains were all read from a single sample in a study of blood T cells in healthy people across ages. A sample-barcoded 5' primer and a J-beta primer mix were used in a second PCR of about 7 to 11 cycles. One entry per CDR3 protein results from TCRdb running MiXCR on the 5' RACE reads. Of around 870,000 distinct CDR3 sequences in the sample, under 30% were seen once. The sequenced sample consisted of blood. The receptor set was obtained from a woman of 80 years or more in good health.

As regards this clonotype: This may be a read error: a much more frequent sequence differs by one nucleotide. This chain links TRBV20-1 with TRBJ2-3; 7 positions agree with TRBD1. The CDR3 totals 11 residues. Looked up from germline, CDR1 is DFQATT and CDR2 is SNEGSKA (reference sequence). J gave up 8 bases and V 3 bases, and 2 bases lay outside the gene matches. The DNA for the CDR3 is TGCAGTGCTAGCCACAGGGGTACGCAGTATTTT. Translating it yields CSASHRGTQYF.

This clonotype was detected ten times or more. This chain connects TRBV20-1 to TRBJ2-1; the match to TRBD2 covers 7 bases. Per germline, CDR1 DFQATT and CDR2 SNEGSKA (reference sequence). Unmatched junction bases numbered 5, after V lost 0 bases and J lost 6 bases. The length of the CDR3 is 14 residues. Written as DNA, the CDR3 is TGCAGTGCTAGAGAACCTAGCGGATTCAATGAGCAGTTCTTC. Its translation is CSAREPSGFNEQFF.

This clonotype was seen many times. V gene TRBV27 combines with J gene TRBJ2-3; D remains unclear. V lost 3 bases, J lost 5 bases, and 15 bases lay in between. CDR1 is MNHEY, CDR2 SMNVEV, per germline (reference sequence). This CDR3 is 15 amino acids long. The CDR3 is CASSLGGLGLDTQYF. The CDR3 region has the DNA TGTGCCAGCAGTTTGGGTGGCTTAGGTTTAGATACGCAGTATTTT.

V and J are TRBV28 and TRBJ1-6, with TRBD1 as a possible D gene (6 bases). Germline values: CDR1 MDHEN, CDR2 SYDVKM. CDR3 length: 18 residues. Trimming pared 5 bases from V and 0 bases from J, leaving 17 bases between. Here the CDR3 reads CASSGGPGSSSYNSPLHF. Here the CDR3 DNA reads TGTGCCAGCAGTGGGGGCCCAGGGTCGAGCTCCTATAATTCACCCCTCCACTTT.

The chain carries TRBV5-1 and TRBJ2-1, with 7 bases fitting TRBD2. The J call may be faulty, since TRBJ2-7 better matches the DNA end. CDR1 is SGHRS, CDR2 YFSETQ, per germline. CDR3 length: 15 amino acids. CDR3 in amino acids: CASSLGGSSYNEQYF. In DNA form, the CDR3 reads TGCGCCAGCAGCTTGGGCGGGAGCTCCTACAATGAGCAGTACTTC.

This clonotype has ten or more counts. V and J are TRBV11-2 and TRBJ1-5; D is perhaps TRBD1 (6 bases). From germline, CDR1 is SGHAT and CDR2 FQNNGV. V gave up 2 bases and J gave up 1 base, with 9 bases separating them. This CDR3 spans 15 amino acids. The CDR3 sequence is CASSLTTGSNQPQHF. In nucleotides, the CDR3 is TGTGCCAGCAGCTTAACGACAGGAAGCAATCAGCCCCAGCATTTT. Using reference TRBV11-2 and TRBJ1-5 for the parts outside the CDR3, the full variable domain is EAGVAQSPRYKIIEKRQSVAFWCNPISGHATLYWYQQILGQGPKLLIQFQNNGVVDDSQLPKDRFSAERLKGVDSTLKIQPAKLEDSAVYLCASSLTTGSNQPQHFGDGTRLSIL.

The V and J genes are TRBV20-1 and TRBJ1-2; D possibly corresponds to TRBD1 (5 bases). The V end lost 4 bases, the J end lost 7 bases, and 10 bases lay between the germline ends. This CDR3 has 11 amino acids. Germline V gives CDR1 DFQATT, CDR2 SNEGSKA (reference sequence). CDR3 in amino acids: CSATPGGGYTF. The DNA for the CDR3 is TGCAGTGCTACCCCTGGGGGTGGCTACACCTTC.

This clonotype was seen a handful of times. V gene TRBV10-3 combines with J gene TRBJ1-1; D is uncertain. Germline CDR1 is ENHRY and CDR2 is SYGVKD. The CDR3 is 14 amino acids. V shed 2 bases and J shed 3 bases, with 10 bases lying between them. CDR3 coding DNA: TGTGCCATCAGTGAGGGGTCGGACTACACTGAAGCTTTCTTT. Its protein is CAISEGSDYTEAFF.

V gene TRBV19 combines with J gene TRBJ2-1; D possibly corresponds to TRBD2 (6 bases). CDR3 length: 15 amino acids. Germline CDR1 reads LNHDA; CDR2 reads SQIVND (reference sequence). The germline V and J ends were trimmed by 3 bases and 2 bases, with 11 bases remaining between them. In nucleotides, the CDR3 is TGTGCCAGTAGTATTGGCGGGGCCCCCTACAATGAGCAGTTCTTC. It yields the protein CASSIGGAPYNEQFF.

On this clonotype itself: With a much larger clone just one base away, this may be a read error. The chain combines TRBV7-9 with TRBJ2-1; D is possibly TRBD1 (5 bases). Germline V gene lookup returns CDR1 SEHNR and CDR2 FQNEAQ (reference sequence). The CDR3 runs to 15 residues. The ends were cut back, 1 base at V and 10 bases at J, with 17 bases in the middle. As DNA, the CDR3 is TGTGCCAGCAGCTTAGTAGTCCTCCAGGGTGAAGAGCAGTTCTTC. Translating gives CASSLVVLQGEEQFF.

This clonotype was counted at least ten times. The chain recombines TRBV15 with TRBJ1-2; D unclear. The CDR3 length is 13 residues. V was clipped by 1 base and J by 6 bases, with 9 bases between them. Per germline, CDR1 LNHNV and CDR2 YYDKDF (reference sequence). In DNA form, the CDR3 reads TGTGCCACCAGCAGAGGGCCGGGGAATGGCTACACCTTC. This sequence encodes CATSRGPGNGYTF.

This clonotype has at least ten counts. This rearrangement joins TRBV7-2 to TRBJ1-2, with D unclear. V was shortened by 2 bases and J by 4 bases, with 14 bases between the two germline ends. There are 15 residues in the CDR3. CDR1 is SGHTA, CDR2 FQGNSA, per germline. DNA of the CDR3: TGTGCCAGCAGCTTATTGGGGATTTCGGGCTATGGCTACACCTTC. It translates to CASSLLGISGYGYTF.

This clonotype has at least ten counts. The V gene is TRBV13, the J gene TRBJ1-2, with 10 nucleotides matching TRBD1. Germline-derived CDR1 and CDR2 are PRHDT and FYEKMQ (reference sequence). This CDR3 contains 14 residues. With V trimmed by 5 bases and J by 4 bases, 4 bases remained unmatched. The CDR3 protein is CASSTDRGSYGYTF. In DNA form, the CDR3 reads TGTGCCAGCAGCACGGACAGGGGGAGCTATGGCTACACCTTC.

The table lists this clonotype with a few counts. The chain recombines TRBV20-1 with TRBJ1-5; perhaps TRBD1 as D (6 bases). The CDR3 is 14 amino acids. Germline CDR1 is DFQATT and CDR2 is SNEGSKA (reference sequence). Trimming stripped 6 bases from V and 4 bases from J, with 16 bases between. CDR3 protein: CSAQGGTPNQPQHF. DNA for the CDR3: TGCAGTGCCCAAGGGGGGACTCCTAATCAGCCCCAGCATTTT.

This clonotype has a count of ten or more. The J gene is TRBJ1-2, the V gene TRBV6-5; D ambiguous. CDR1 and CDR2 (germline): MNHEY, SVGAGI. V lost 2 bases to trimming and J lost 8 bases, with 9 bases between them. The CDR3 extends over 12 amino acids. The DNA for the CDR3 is TGTGCCAGCAGTTACAAGGGCTTGGGCTACACCTTC. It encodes CASSYKGLGYTF.

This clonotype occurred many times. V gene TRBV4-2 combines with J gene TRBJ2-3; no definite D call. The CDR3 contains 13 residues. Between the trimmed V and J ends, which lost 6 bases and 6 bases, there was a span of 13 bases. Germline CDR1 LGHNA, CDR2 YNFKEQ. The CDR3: CASSHSRADTQYF. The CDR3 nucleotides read TGTGCCAGCAGTCATAGCCGCGCGGATACGCAGTATTTT.

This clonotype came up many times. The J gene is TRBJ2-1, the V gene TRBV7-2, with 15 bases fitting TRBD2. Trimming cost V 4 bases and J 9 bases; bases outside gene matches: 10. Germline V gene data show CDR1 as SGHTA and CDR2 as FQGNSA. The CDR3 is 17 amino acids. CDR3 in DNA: TGTGCCAGCAGCTCCGGACTAGCGGGGGGGCCTTGGGGTGAGCAGTTCTTC. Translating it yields CASSSGLAGGPWGEQFF.

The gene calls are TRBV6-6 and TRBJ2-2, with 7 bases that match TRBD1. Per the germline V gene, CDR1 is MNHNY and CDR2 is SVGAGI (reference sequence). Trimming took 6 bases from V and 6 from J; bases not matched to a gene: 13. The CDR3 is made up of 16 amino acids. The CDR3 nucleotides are TGTGCCAGCAGCCCTACCGGGACAGTCGTCGCCGGGGAGCTGTTTTTT. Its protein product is CASSPTGTVVAGELFF.

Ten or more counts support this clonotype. The CDR3 sequence is CSEYSLGYTF. For the CDR3, the DNA is TGCAGCGAGTATTCGCTGGGCTACACCTTC. The genes are TRBV29-1 and TRBJ1-2; D remains ambiguous. In germline, CDR1 is SQVTM, CDR2 ANQGSEA. This CDR3 contains 10 residues. V lost 7 bases, J lost 8 bases, and 11 bases lay in between.

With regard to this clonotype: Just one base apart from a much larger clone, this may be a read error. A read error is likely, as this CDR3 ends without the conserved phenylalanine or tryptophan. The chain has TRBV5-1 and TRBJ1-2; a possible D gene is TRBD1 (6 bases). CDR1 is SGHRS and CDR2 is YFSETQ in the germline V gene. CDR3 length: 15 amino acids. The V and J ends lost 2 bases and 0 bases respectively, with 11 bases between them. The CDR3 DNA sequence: TGCGCCAGCAGCTTATCGACAGGCCCTAACTATGGCTACACCTGC. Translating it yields CASSLSTGPNYGYTC.